This record looks at one T cell receptor (beta chain) sequence and its context. Its specificity is unknown. This sample was included in a study of cytomegalovirus exposure and HLA in healthy donors. Study overall: Of about 390 genotyped donors, 75% to 90% grouped in the Caucasian-associated ancestry cluster.

V gave up 3 bases and J gave up 9 bases; unmatched junction bases: 7. CDR1 and CDR2 (germline): MGHDK, SYGVNS. The CDR3 runs to 15 residues. Study-wide findings and caveats: Later work associated fewer than 20,000 TCR beta sequences with HLA alleles at 0.05 false discovery rate. The study found most TCR sequences rare, yet found some public TCRs in many donors.

Primers: 60 Vbeta forward and 13 Jbeta reverse. Profiled with immunoSEQ multiplex PCR; TCRdb holds only in-frame clones, not every one. The sample carries 65,000 or so clones, 62% recorded once. The donors, nominally healthy at sampling, likely had unrecorded immune exposures. The genes are TRBV25-1 and TRBJ1-6; 8 bases map to TRBD1. The clonotype originates from a man aged 25-45 years in good health and CMV-seronegative. Sequencing was carried out using PBMCs. The CDR3 DNA reads as TGTGCCAGCAGTGACCAGACAGGGGTTGGTTCACCCCTCCACTTT. This sequence encodes CASSDQTGVGSPLHF.